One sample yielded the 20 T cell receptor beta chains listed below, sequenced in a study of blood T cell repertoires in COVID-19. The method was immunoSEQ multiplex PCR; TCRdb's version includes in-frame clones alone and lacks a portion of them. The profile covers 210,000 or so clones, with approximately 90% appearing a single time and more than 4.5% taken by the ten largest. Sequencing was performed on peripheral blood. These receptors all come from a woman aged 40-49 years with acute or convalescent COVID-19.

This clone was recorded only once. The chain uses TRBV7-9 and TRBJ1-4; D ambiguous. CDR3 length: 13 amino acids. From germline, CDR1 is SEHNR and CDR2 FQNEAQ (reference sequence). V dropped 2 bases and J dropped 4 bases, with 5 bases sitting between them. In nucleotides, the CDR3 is TGTGCCAGCAGCTTAAGCCTTAATGAAAAACTGTTTTTT. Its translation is CASSLSLNEKLFF. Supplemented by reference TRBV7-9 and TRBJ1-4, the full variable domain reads DTGVSQNPRHKITKRGQNVTFRCDPISEHNRLYWYRQTLGQGPEFLTYFQNEAQLEKSRLLSDRFSAERPKGSFSTLEIQRTEQGDSAMYLCASSLSLNEKLFFGSGTQLSVL.

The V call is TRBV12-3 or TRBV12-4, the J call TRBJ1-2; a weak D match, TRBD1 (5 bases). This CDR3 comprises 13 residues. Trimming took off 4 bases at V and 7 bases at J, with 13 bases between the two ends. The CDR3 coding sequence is TGTGCCAGCAGTTCCAGTGTGGGGGGTGGCTACACCTTC. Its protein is CASSSSVGGGYTF.

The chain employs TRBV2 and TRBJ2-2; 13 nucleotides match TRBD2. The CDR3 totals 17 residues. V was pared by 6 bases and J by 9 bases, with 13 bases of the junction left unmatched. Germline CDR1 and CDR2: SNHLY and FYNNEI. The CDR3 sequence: CASSSRLAGGLSRELFF. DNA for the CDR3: TGTGCCAGCAGCTCCAGACTAGCGGGGGGATTATCAAGGGAGCTGTTTTTT.

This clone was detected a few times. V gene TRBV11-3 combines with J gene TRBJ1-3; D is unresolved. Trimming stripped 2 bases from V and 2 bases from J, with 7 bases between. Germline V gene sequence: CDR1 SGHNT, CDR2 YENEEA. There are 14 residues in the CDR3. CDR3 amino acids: CASSLSGTGNTIYF. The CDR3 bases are TGTGCCAGCAGCTTAAGCGGGACTGGAAACACCATATATTTT.

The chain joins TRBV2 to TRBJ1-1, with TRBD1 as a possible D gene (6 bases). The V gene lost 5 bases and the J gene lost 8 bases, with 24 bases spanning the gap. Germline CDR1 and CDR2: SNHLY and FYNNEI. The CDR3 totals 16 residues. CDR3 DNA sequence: TGTGCCAGCAGTCCCACCCGAAGGGGGGGGCAGGCCGAAGCTTTCTTT. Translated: CASSPTRRGGQAEAFF.

CDR3 nucleotides: TGCGCCAGCAGCTTGGGGGTCCGGGACAGGGGGCTCGGAAACACCATATATTTT. Translated, it gives CASSLGVRDRGLGNTIYF. The rearrangement uses TRBV5-1 and TRBJ1-3; TRBD1 agrees at 12 bases. The length of the CDR3 is 18 residues. Germline assignment: CDR1 SGHRS and CDR2 YFSETQ. Trimming took 0 bases from V and 4 from J; bases not matched to a gene: 8.

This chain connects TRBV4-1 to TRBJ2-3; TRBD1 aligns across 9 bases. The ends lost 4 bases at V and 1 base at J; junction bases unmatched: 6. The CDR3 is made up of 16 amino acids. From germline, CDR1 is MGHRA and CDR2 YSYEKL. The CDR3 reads CASSPTGGAGTDTQYF. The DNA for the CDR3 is TGCGCCAGCAGCCCTACAGGGGGCGCGGGCACAGATACGCAGTATTTT.

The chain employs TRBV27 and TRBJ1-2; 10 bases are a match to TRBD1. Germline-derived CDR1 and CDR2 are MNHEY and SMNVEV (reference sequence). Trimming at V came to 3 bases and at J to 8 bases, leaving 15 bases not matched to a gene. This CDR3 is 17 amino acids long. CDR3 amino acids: CASSLTLGTGAHGGYTF. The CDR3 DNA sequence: TGTGCCAGCAGTTTGACCCTTGGGACAGGGGCCCACGGGGGCTACACCTTC.

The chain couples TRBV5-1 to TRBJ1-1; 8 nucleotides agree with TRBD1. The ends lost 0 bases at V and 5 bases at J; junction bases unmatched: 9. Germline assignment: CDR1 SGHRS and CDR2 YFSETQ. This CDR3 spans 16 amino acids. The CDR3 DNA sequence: TGCGCCAGCAGCTTGGTGTCAGGCAGGGGGCCGACTGAAGCTTTCTTT. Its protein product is CASSLVSGRGPTEAFF. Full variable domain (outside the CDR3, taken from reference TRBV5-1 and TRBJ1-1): KAGVTQTPRYLIKTRGQQVTLSCSPISGHRSVSWYQQTPGQGLQFLFEYFSETQRNKGNFPGRFSGRQFSNSRSEMNVSTLELGDSALYLCASSLVSGRGPTEAFFGQGTRLTVV.

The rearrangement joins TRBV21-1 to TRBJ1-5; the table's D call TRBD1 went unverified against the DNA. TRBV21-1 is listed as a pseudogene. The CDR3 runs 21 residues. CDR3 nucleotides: TGTGCCAGCAGCAAAGGGAATATGACAGGGCCCCTAACATATAGCAATCAGCCCCAGCATTTT. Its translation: CASSKGNMTGPLTYSNQPQHF.

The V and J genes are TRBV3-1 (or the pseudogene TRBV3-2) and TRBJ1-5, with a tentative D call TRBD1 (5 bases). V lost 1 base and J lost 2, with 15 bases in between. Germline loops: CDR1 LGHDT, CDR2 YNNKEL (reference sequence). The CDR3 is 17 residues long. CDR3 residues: CASSQGWGGEGNQPQHF. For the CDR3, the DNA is TGTGCCAGCAGCCAAGGTTGGGGGGGTGAGGGCAATCAGCCCCAGCATTTT.

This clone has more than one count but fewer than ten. The CDR3 bases are TGTGCCAGCAGCTTACAGCAAGCTAGAGATGGCTACACCTTC. It yields the protein CASSLQQARDGYTF. This sequence joins TRBV11-1 and TRBJ1-2; D is ambiguous. The CDR3 is 14 amino acids. Per the germline V gene, CDR1 is SGHAT and CDR2 is FQDESV (reference sequence). The ends were cut back, 2 bases at V and 6 bases at J, with 13 bases in the middle.

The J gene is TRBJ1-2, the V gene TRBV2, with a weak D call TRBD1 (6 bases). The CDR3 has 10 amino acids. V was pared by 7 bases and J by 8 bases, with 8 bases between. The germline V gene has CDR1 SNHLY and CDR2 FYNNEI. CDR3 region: CASMRGGYTF. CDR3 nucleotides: TGTGCCAGCATGAGGGGGGGCTACACCTTC.

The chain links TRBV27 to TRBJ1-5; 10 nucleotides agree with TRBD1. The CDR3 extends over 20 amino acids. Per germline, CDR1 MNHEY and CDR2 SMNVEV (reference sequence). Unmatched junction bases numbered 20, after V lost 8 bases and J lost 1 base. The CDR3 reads CASPLVPPGTGDFSNQPQHF. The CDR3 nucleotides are TGTGCCAGCCCCTTGGTACCCCCCGGGACAGGGGATTTCAGCAATCAGCCCCAGCATTTT.

The CDR3 region has the DNA TGTGCCACCAGCCCACCCGGGGGGGCAGATACGCAGTATTTT. Amino acids: CATSPPGGADTQYF. This rearrangement joins TRBV24-1 to TRBJ2-3; TRBD2 matches 8 bases. J lost 4 bases, V lost 7 bases, and 6 bases had no gene match. This CDR3 spans 14 amino acids. The germline V gene has CDR1 KGHDR and CDR2 SFDVKD.

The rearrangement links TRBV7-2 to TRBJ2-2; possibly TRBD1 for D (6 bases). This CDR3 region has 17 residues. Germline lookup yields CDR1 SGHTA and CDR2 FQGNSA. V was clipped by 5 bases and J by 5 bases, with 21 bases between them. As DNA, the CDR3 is TGTGCCAGCAGCACCCGGGCGAGTGGGGGCCCTACCGGGGAGCTGTTTTTT. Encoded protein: CASSTRASGGPTGELFF.

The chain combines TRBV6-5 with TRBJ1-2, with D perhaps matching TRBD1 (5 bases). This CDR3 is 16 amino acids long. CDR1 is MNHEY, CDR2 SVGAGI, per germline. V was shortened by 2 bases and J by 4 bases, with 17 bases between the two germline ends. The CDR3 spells CASSYRWGEESYGYTF. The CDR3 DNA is TGTGCCAGCAGTTACCGTTGGGGGGAAGAGAGCTATGGCTACACCTTC.

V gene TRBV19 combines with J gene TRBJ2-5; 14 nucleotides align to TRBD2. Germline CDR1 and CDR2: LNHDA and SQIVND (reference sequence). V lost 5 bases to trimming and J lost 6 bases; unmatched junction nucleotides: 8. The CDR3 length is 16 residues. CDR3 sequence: CASSVLTSGGVKTQYF. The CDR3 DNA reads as TGTGCCAGTAGTGTTTTGACTAGCGGGGGGGTTAAGACCCAGTACTTC.

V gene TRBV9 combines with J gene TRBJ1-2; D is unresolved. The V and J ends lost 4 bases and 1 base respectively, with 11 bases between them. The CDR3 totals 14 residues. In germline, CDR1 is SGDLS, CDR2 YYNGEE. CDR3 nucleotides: TGTGCCAGCAGCCTGTCGGGGATTAACTATGGCTACACCTTC. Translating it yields CASSLSGINYGYTF.

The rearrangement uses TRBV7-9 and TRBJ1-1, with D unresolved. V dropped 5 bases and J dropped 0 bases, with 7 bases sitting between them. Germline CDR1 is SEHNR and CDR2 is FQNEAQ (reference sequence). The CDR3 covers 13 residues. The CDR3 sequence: CASSLTVNTEAFF. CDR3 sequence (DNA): TGTGCCAGCAGCCTCACAGTGAACACTGAAGCTTTCTTT.